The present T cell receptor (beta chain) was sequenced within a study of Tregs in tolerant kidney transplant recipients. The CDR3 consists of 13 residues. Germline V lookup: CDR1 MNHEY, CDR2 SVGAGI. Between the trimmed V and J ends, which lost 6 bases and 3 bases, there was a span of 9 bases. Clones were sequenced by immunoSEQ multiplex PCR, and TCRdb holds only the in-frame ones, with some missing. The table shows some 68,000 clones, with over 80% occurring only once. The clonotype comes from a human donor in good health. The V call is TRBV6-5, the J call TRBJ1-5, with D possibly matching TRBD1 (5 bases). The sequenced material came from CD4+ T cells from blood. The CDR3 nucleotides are TGTGCCAGCAGACAGGTGAACAATCAGCCCCAGCATTTT. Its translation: CASRQVNNQPQHF.